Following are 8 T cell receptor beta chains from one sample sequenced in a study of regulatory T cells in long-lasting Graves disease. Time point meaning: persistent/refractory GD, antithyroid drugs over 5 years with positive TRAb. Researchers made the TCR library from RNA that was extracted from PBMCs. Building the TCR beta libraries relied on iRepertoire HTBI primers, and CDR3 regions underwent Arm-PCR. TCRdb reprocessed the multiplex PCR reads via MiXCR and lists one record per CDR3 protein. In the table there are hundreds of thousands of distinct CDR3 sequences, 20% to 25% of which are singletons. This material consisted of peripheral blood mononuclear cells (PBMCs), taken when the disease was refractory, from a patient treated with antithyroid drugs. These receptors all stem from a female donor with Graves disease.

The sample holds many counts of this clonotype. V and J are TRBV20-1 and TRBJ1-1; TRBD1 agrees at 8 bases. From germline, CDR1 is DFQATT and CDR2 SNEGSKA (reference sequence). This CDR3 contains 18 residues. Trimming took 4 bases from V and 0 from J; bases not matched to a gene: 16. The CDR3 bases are TGCAGTGCTATCCCCGTGCTCGGACAGGGCACAATGAACACTGAAGCTTTCTTT. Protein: CSAIPVLGQGTMNTEAFF.

The CDR3 DNA follows: TGTGCCAGCAGCTTGACAGGTTTAGCCAAAAACATTCAGTACTTC. Translating gives CASSLTGLAKNIQYF. The chain recombines TRBV7-2 with TRBJ2-4; D possibly corresponds to TRBD1 (6 bases). Germline V gene sequence: CDR1 SGHTA, CDR2 FQGNSA. The CDR3 covers 15 residues. The V end was cut by 3 bases, the J end by 0 bases, with 9 bases between.

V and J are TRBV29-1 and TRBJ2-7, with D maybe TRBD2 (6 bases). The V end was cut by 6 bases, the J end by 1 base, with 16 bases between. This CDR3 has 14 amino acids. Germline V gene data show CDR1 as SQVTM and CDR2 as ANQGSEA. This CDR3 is CSVAPAGPSYEQYF. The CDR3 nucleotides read TGCAGCGTGGCTCCCGCGGGACCTTCCTACGAGCAGTACTTC.

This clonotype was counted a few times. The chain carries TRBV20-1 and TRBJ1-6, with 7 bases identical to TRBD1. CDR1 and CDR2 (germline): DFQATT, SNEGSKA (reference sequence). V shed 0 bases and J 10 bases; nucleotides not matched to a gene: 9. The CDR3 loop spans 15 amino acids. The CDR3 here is CSARDQGGPGSPLHF. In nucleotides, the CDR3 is TGCAGTGCTAGAGATCAGGGGGGCCCGGGATCACCCCTCCACTTT.

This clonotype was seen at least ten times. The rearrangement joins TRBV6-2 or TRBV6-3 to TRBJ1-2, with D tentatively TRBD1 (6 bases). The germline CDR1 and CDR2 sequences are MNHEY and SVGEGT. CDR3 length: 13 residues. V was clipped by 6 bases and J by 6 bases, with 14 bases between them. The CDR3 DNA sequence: TGTGCCAGCAGCAAAACAGGGTGGAATGGCTACACCTTC. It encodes CASSKTGWNGYTF.

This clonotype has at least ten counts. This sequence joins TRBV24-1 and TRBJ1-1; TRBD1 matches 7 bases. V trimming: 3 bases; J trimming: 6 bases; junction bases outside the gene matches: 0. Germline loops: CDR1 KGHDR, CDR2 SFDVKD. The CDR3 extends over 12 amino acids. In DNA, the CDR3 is TGTGCCACCAGTGATACAGGGGCTGAAGCTTTCTTT. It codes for CATSDTGAEAFF.

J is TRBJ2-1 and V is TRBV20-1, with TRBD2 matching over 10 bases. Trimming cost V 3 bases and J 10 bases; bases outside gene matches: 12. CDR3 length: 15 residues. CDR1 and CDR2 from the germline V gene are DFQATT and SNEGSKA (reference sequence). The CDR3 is CSASNGLAAAEEQFF. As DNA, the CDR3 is TGCAGTGCTAGCAACGGACTAGCGGCTGCCGAGGAGCAGTTCTTC.

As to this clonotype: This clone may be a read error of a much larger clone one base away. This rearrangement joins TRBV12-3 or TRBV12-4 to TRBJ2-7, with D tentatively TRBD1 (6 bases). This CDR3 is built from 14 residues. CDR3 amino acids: CANSLQGPRNEQYF. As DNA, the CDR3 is TGTGCCAACAGTTTGCAGGGGCCTAGAAACGAGCAGTACTTC.